Sequencing of this T cell receptor (beta chain) was carried out in a study of CD8 T cells in Susac syndrome. V was trimmed by 0 bases and J by 6 bases, leaving 11 bases between them. Per germline, CDR1 DFQATT and CDR2 SNEGSKA (reference sequence). The CDR3 is made up of 13 amino acids. This clonotype has only one observation. Negative isolation was applied to CD8+ and CD4+ T cells, and FACS enrichment was applied to TEMRA cells. With random hexamers, reverse transcription was performed on roughly 0.5 to 1 ug of RNA. TCR beta CDR3 was amplified by immunoSEQ covering 54 Vbeta and 13 Jbeta. One entry per CDR3 protein, called by TCRdb with MiXCR from the immunoSEQ multiplex PCR reads. There are around 140,000 distinct CDR3 sequences in the sample; around 86% occur only once, and roughly 0.5% lies in the top ten.

The chain is built from TRBV20-1 and TRBJ1-2; D is unclear. The sample was CD8+ T cells from PBMCs. The clonotype comes from a human donor with multiple sclerosis. The CDR3 region has the DNA TGCAGTGCTAGAGATTTTCGGGAGGATGGCTACACCTTC. The encoded protein is CSARDFREDGYTF.